This T cell receptor beta chain came from a study of OX40 agonist ivuxolimab in advanced cancers. Only in-frame clones appear in the TCRdb table, and some are missing; sequencing was by immunoSEQ multiplex PCR. The sample has under 60,000 clones; about 89% are singletons. This CDR3 region has 14 residues. Trimming left V 5 bases short and J 9 bases short, with 17 bases between. Germline V gives CDR1 SEHNR, CDR2 FQNEAQ (reference sequence). The receptor was isolated from an adult with an advanced solid tumor such as melanoma, head and neck, liver or kidney cancer. The sample in question was CD4+ or CD8+ T cells sorted from blood, obtained in a trial of the OX40 agonist ivuxolimab. The rearrangement uses TRBV7-9 and TRBJ2-1, with a weak D call TRBD2 (6 bases). CDR3 bases: TGTGCCAGCAGCCCATTCCGGGACTTTCCTGAGCAGTTCTTC. Translation: CASSPFRDFPEQFF.